The 19 T cell receptor beta chains in this list originate from one sample, sequenced in a study of cytomegalovirus exposure and HLA in healthy donors. Primers for the PCR totalled 60 Vbeta and 13 Jbeta. The method was immunoSEQ multiplex PCR; TCRdb's version includes in-frame clones alone and lacks a portion of them. This table has 150,000 or so clones, approximately 80% appearing once. Material for sequencing was PBMCs. The origin of the receptors is a man aged 45 to 65 in good health and CMV-seronegative.

The chain uses TRBV9 and TRBJ1-1, with a tentative D call TRBD1 (5 bases). The V gene lost 4 bases and the J gene lost 4 bases, with 17 bases spanning the gap. CDR1 and CDR2 (germline): SGDLS, YYNGEE. This CDR3 comprises 15 residues. The CDR3, as DNA: TGTGCCAGCAGCCAAACGGTCCAGGGTGGCACTGAAGCTTTCTTT. Its translation: CASSQTVQGGTEAFF.

V and J are TRBV6-1 and TRBJ2-7, with D uncertain. Deletions cut 6 bases from V and 0 bases from J, with 12 bases between. The CDR3 has 14 amino acids. The germline gives CDR1 MNHNS, CDR2 SASEGT. CDR3 nucleotides: TGTGCCAGCAGGGTGACACTTCCCTCCTACGAGCAGTACTTC. This translates into CASRVTLPSYEQYF.

The chain has TRBV9 and TRBJ2-5; weak D call: TRBD1 (6 bases). The ends were cut back, 0 bases at V and 5 bases at J, with 11 bases in the middle. This CDR3 has 14 residues. Per the germline V gene, CDR1 is SGDLS and CDR2 is YYNGEE. CDR3 residues: CASSVEDRAETQYF. CDR3 coding DNA: TGTGCCAGCAGCGTAGAGGACAGAGCGGAGACCCAGTACTTC.

The chain recombines TRBV27 with TRBJ2-7; D uncertain. V was trimmed by 2 bases and J by 0 bases, leaving 11 bases between them. Per the germline V gene, CDR1 is MNHEY and CDR2 is SMNVEV (reference sequence). This CDR3 has 15 amino acids. The CDR3 coding sequence is TGTGCCAGCAGTTTACGTGTAGCCTCCTCCTACGAGCAGTACTTC. Translated: CASSLRVASSYEQYF.

The chain uses TRBV15 and TRBJ1-1; D is unclear. Trimming left V 0 bases short and J 5 bases short, with 10 bases between. Germline-derived CDR1 and CDR2 are LNHNV and YYDKDF (reference sequence). The CDR3 consists of 14 residues. This CDR3 is CATSRDTSLTEAFF. The CDR3 coding sequence is TGTGCCACCAGCAGAGATACGAGTTTGACTGAAGCTTTCTTT.

This chain uses TRBV5-6 with TRBJ2-7, with D possibly matching TRBD1 (6 bases). Germline CDR1 is SGHDT and CDR2 is YYEEEE. The CDR3 sequence is 15 residues long. Trimming removed 7 bases from V and 4 bases from J, with 21 bases in between. The CDR3 is CASAMLGQMFYEQYF. The CDR3 DNA follows: TGTGCCAGCGCCATGCTCGGACAGATGTTTTACGAGCAGTACTTC.

The sample holds a few counts of this clone. The chain has TRBV7-9 and TRBJ2-7; D might be TRBD1 (5 bases). The germline gives CDR1 SEHNR, CDR2 FQNEAQ (reference sequence). Trimming stripped 1 base from V and 6 bases from J, with 7 bases between. This CDR3 is built from 12 residues. CDR3 in amino acids: CASSLGTSEQYF. The CDR3 DNA reads as TGTGCCAGCAGCTTAGGGACAAGCGAGCAGTACTTC.

The chain uses TRBV2 and TRBJ1-1; TRBD1 aligns across 9 bases. Germline V CDR1 and CDR2: SNHLY, FYNNEI. CDR3 length equals 16 residues. V dropped 4 bases and J dropped 10; count of bases not matched to a gene: 16. The CDR3 DNA reads TGTGCCAGCAGTGCCCCGGGACAGGGCTCCGGTCCTCGAGCTTTCTTT. This translates into CASSAPGQGSGPRAFF.

The chain couples TRBV18 to TRBJ1-1; 9 bases align to TRBD1. With 4 bases clipped from V and 3 bases from J, the junction kept 6 bases outside the gene matches. The CDR3 covers 15 residues. Germline-derived CDR1 and CDR2 are KGHSH and LQKENI. The CDR3 sequence: CASSRDRERYTEAFF. The CDR3 nucleotides read TGTGCCAGCTCACGGGACAGGGAACGGTACACTGAAGCTTTCTTT.

This rearrangement joins TRBV12-5 to TRBJ2-1; 7 bases map to TRBD2. Germline V lookup: CDR1 LGHNT, CDR2 FRNRAP. The CDR3 has 15 amino acids. V shed 4 bases, J shed 0 bases, and the junction held 3 bases outside the gene matches. The CDR3 reads CASGSSGDSYNEQFF. CDR3 coding DNA: TGTGCTAGTGGTTCGAGCGGGGACTCCTACAATGAGCAGTTCTTC.

In this sample, this clone turned up a few times. CDR3 loop: CASSHRQLYEQYF. CDR3 sequence (DNA): TGTGCCAGCAGCCACCGACAGCTATACGAGCAGTACTTC. The chain is built from TRBV11-2 and TRBJ2-7; D might be TRBD1 (5 bases). The CDR3 has 13 residues. The germline V gene encodes CDR1 SGHAT and CDR2 FQNNGV. The germline V and J ends were trimmed by 5 bases and 4 bases, with 12 bases remaining between them.

V usage is TRBV18 and J usage is TRBJ2-7, with D tentatively TRBD2 (5 bases). CDR3 length: 14 amino acids. In germline, CDR1 is KGHSH, CDR2 LQKENI. V was pared by 3 bases and J by 0 bases, with 9 bases between. The CDR3 loop reads CASSPRGSSYEQYF. The CDR3 DNA is TGTGCCAGCTCACCCAGAGGGAGCTCCTACGAGCAGTACTTC.

This clone was counted a few times. The chain joins TRBV4-1 to TRBJ2-6, with 10 nucleotides matching TRBD1. CDR1 MGHRA and CDR2 YSYEKL come from the germline V gene. J lost 1 base, V lost 2 bases, and 5 bases had no gene match. The CDR3 totals 18 residues. The CDR3 coding sequence is TGCGCCAGCAGCCAACCTGGACAGGGGGTATCTGGGGCCAACGTCCTGACTTTC. It translates to CASSQPGQGVSGANVLTF.

This chain connects TRBV7-8 to TRBJ2-7; TRBD2 might be the D (6 bases). Trimming shortened V by 1 base and J by 1 base, and 11 bases separated the two germline ends. Germline-derived CDR1 and CDR2 are SGHVS and FQNEAQ. The CDR3 sequence is 15 residues long. CDR3 sequence reads: CASSLEGLLSYEQYF. The DNA for the CDR3 is TGTGCCAGCAGCTTAGAGGGACTGCTGTCCTACGAGCAGTACTTC.

The J gene is TRBJ2-2, the V gene TRBV9; a weak D match, TRBD2 (7 bases). This CDR3 has 16 residues. CDR1 is SGDLS, CDR2 YYNGEE, per germline. V gave up 0 bases and J gave up 4 bases, with 13 bases separating them. This CDR3 reads CASSVGGGWGTGELFF. Here the CDR3 DNA reads TGTGCCAGCAGCGTAGGGGGGGGCTGGGGCACCGGGGAGCTGTTTTTT.

The chain links TRBV19 to TRBJ1-1; D may be TRBD1 (5 bases). CDR1 and CDR2 from the germline V gene are LNHDA and SQIVND (reference sequence). V was trimmed by 5 bases and J by 0 bases, leaving 10 bases between them. There are 14 residues in the CDR3. DNA for the CDR3: TGTGCCAGTAGTGTGGGACTGTTGAACACTGAAGCTTTCTTT. It encodes CASSVGLLNTEAFF.

The gene calls are TRBV2 and TRBJ1-5; D uncertain. V lost 6 bases and J 4 bases, leaving 7 bases between the germline ends. Germline V gene data show CDR1 as SNHLY and CDR2 as FYNNEI. CDR3 length: 12 residues. DNA for the CDR3: TGTGCCAGCAGGGTCAGGAATCAGCCCCAGCATTTT. Amino acid sequence: CASRVRNQPQHF.

The V and J genes are TRBV30 and TRBJ2-1, with TRBD2 matching over 11 bases. Germline values: CDR1 GTSNPN, CDR2 SVGIG (reference sequence). V shed 2 bases and J 10 bases; nucleotides not matched to a gene: 10. This CDR3 comprises 15 residues. Here the CDR3 reads CAWSNGIAGGHEQFF. The CDR3 DNA sequence: TGTGCCTGGAGTAACGGGATAGCGGGGGGGCACGAGCAGTTCTTC.

This chain connects TRBV5-1 to TRBJ2-2; 11 bases fit TRBD2. Germline CDR1 is SGHRS and CDR2 is YFSETQ. The CDR3 totals 18 residues. The J segment lost 1 base and the V segment lost 1 base, leaving 6 bases of the junction unmatched. The CDR3 nucleotides read TGCGCCAGCAGCTTGTGGACTAGCGGGTATAAGAACACCGGGGAGCTGTTTTTT. The encoded protein is CASSLWTSGYKNTGELFF.